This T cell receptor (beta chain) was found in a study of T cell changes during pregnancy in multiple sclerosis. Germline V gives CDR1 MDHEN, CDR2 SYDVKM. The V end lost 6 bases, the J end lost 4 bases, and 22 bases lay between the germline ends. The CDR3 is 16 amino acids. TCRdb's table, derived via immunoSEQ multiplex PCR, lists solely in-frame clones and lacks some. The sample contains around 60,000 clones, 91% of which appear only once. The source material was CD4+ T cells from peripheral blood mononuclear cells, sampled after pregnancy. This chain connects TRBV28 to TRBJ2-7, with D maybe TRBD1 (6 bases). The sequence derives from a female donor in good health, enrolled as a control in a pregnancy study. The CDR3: CASSTSSPGAKYEQYF. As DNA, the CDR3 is TGTGCCAGCAGCACCTCCTCGCCAGGGGCGAAATACGAGCAGTACTTC.